This T cell receptor (beta chain) was sequenced during a study of T cells in Graves' hyperthyroidism and ophthalmopathy. In this sample, this clonotype turned up a few times. Antigen: not known. There were TCR beta CDR3 regions amplified from RNA transcripts. Primed by the HTBI set, a first-round RT-PCR was run on the TCR CDR3. TCRdb re-called the multiplex PCR reads with MiXCR, one entry per CDR3 protein. The data hold around 350,000 distinct CDR3 sequences, with about a fifth observed a single time. V gave up 8 bases and J gave up 6 bases, with 16 bases separating them. CDR1 and CDR2 (germline): SGHAT, FQNNGV. The CDR3 runs 13 residues. General study points: Within blood appeared most thyroid clonotypes that had expanded above 0.001.

This rearrangement joins TRBV11-2 to TRBJ1-1; D not certain. This receptor was taken from a woman under 30 with Graves' hyperthyroidism. The sequenced material came from blood. CDR3 in amino acids: CASLFAGISEAFF. CDR3 sequence (DNA): TGTGCCAGCCTCTTTGCGGGGATTTCTGAAGCTTTCTTT. The whole variable domain, filled in from reference TRBV11-2 and TRBJ1-1, reads EAGVAQSPRYKIIEKRQSVAFWCNPISGHATLYWYQQILGQGPKLLIQFQNNGVVDDSQLPKDRFSAERLKGVDSTLKIQPAKLEDSAVYLCASLFAGISEAFFGQGTRLTVV.